The clone carrying this T cell receptor (beta chain) was seen ten or more times. These data come from a study of blood T cells in healthy people across ages. Whenever a sample was processed, at least 6 million PBMCs were isolated. It was with a sample-barcoded 5' primer and a J-beta primer mix that a second PCR of about 7 to 12 cycles was run. TCRdb ran MiXCR on the 5' RACE reads and lists one entry per CDR3 protein. Of around 800,000 distinct CDR3 sequences in the sample, about 45% were seen once. CDR1 and CDR2 (germline): LGHNA, YSLEER. CDR3 size: 12 residues. The V end lost 3 bases, the J end lost 16 bases, and 16 bases lay between the germline ends.

This clonotype was sampled from a man older than 75 in good health. The sample consisted of blood. The rearrangement joins TRBV4-3 to TRBJ2-1, with D uncertain. The CDR3 region has the DNA TGCGCCAGCAGCCATCTCCGGGTCCTCTACTTCTTC. Its protein product is CASSHLRVLYFF.